This TCR beta chain is drawn from a study of read filtering for tumor transcriptome and immune sequencing. This library used around 400 ng RNA and molecular barcoded adaptors spanning alpha/delta and beta/gamma chains. In TCRdb, the reads were re-called with MiXCR into one record per CDR3 protein. The table lists nearly 60,000 distinct CDR3 sequences, 12% of them singletons, with around 15% in the top ten. The length of the CDR3 is 13 residues. With 7 bases removed from V and 11 bases from J, the gap between germline ends came to 18 bases. Germline CDR1 is MNHEY and CDR2 is SVGEGT. This clonotype rates as medium-sized (0.01 to 0.1%).

This clonotype was obtained from a donor over 35 with multiple myeloma. The chain links TRBV6-2 or TRBV6-3 to TRBJ2-1; D unclear. What was sequenced was a population of CD138-negative cells sorted from bone marrow. This CDR3 reads CASTPGPFRKQFF. In DNA, the CDR3 is TGTGCCAGCACCCCGGGCCCATTTCGGAAGCAGTTCTTC.